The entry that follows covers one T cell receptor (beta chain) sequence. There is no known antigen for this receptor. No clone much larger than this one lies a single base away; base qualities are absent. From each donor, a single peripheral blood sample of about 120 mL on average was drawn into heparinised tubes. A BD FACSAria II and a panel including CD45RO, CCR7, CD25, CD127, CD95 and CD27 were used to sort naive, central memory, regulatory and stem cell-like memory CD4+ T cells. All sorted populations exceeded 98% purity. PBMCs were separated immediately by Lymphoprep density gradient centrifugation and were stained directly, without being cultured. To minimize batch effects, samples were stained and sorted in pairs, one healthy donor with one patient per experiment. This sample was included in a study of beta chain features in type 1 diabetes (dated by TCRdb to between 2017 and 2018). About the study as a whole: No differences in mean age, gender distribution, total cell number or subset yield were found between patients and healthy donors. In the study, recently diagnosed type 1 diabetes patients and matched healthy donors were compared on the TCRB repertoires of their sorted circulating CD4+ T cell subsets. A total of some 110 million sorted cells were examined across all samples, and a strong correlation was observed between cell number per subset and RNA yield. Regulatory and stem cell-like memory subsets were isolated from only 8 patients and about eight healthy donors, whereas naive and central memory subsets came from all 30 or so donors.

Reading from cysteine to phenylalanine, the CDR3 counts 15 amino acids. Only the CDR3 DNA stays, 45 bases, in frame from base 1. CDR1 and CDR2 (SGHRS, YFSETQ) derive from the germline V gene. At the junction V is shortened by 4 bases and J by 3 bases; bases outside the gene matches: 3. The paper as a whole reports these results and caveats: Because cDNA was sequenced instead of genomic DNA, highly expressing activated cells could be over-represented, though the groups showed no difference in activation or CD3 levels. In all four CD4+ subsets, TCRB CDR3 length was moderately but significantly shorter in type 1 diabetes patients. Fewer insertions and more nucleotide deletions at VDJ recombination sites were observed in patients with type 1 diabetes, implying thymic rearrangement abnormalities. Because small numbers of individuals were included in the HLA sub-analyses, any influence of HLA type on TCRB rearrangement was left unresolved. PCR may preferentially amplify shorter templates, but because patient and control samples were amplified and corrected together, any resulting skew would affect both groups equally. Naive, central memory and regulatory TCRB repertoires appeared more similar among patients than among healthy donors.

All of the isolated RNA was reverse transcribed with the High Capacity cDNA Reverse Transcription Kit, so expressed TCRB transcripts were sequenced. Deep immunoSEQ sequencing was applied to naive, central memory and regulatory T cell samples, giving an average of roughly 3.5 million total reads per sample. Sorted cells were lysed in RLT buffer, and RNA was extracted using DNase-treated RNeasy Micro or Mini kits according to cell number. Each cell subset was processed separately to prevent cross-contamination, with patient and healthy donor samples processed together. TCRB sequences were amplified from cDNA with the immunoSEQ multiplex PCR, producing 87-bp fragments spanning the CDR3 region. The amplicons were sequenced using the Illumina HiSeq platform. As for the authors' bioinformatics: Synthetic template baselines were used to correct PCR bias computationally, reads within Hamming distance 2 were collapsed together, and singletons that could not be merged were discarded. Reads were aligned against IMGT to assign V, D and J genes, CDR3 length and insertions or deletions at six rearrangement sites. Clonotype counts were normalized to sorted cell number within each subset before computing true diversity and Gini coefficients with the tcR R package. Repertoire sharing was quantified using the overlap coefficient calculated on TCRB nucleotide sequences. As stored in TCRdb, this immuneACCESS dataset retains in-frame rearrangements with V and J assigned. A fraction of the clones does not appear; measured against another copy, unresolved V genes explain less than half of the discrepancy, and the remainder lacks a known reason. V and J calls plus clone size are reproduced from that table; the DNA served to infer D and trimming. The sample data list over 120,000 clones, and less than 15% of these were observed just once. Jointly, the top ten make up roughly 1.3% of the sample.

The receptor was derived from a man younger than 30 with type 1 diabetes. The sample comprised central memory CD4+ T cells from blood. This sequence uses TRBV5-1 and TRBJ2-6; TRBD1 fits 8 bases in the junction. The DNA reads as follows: TGCGCCAGCAGCCAACAGGGGGTTGGGGCCAACGTCCTGACTTTC. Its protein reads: CASSQQGVGANVLTF.